Listed here are 7 T cell receptor beta chains from one sample, sequenced in a study of T cell repertoires in cytomegalovirus infection. TCRdb reprocessed the reads via MiXCR and lists one record per CDR3 protein. The data hold approximately 500,000 distinct CDR3 sequences, with about 11% observed a single time. What was sequenced was PBMCs. The receptors were gathered from a human donor in good health (CMV status not recorded). Some clones in this sample may be carry-over from other donors' samples.

There are many counts of this clonotype. The chain joins TRBV7-3 to TRBJ2-1; TRBD2 is a possible D gene (5 bases). This CDR3 is built from 14 residues. The V gene's germline CDR1 is SGHTA and CDR2 FQGTGA. The V and J ends lost 5 bases and 2 bases respectively, with 10 bases between them. The CDR3 spells CASSRSGTYNEQFF. In DNA, the CDR3 is TGTGCCAGCAGCAGGTCCGGGACCTACAATGAGCAGTTCTTC.

This clonotype was picked up many times. The chain is built from TRBV3-1 and TRBJ2-1; 11 nucleotides match TRBD2. Germline V lookup: CDR1 LGHDT, CDR2 YNNKEL (reference sequence). This CDR3 is 14 amino acids long. After removal of 4 bases from V and 9 bases from J, the junction contained 5 bases not matched to a gene. CDR3 coding DNA: TGTGCCAGCAGCCGCCAAGGGACTAGCGGTGAGCAGTTCTTC. Translation: CASSRQGTSGEQFF.

This clonotype was seen at least ten times. This chain joins TRBV18 and TRBJ2-7; D could derive from TRBD1 or TRBD2 (6 bases each). Trimming shortened V by 3 bases and J by 7 bases, and 25 bases separated the two germline ends. This CDR3 is 17 amino acids long. Germline lookup yields CDR1 KGHSH and CDR2 LQKENI. In DNA form, the CDR3 reads TGTGCCAGCTCACCCACACCGGTTGTCAGGGGAGGAGTTGAGCAGTACTTC. Protein sequence: CASSPTPVVRGGVEQYF.

This clonotype was seen a handful of times. The genes are TRBV5-4 and TRBJ1-6, with a weak D call TRBD1 (6 bases). This CDR3 is 18 amino acids long. Germline CDR1 reads SGHNT; CDR2 reads YYREEE (reference sequence). V lost 0 bases and J lost 7, with 20 bases in between. This CDR3 reads CASSLAGGGAAWNSPLHF. CDR3 nucleotide sequence: TGTGCCAGCAGCTTGGCCGGAGGGGGGGCAGCTTGGAATTCACCCCTCCACTTT.

This clonotype occurred many times. The gene calls are TRBV19 and TRBJ1-5; D is unresolved. Germline V CDR1 and CDR2: LNHDA, SQIVND (reference sequence). Trimming cost V 1 base and J 6 bases, with 13 bases left between them. The CDR3 covers 15 residues. CDR3 residues: CASSIGREVRQPQHF. CDR3 nucleotides: TGTGCCAGTAGTATAGGTCGGGAGGTACGTCAGCCCCAGCATTTT.

This clonotype was seen many times. The chain couples TRBV6-5 to TRBJ1-1; D unclear. The CDR3 spans 16 residues. CDR1 MNHEY and CDR2 SVGAGI come from the germline V gene. V lost 6 bases to trimming and J lost 1 base, with 18 bases between them. CDR3 coding DNA: TGTGCCAGCAGCTCACGCAGCCGGTCCAAGAACACTGAAGCTTTCTTT. Protein: CASSSRSRSKNTEAFF.

This clonotype showed up many times. The J gene is TRBJ1-1, the V gene TRBV6-6; D unresolved. Between the trimmed V and J ends, which lost 2 bases and 1 base, there was a span of 8 bases. From germline, CDR1 is MNHNY and CDR2 SVGAGI (reference sequence). CDR3 length: 14 amino acids. CDR3 protein: CASSYRLENTEAFF. As DNA, the CDR3 is TGTGCCAGCAGTTACCGCCTGGAGAACACTGAAGCTTTCTTT.